This TCR beta chain was profiled in a study of PD-L1 blockade in urothelial cancer. V shed 5 bases, J shed 6 bases, and the junction held 6 bases outside the gene matches. The CDR3 contains 14 residues. The germline CDR1 and CDR2 sequences are SGHTA and FQGTGA. Profiling relied on immunoSEQ multiplex PCR, and the TCRdb table lists in-frame clones only, not all of them. Found here are roughly 120,000 clones, around 88% of them singletons; the top ten hold 1.5% to 2%. Time point denoted: peripheral blood 6 weeks after treatment start. This specimen was PBMCs, taken around atezolizumab (anti-PD-L1) treatment. This sequence was found in a man in his 60s with urothelial cancer. The chain uses TRBV7-3 and TRBJ2-2; 7 bases map to TRBD2. CDR3 amino acids: CASSTFRGAGELFF. CDR3 sequence (DNA): TGTGCCAGCAGCACCTTTCGGGGGGCCGGGGAGCTGTTTTTT. The full variable domain, with the rest looked up from reference TRBV7-3 and TRBJ2-2, is GAGVSQTPSNKVTEKGKYVELRCDPISGHTALYWYRQSLGQGPEFLIYFQGTGAADDSGLPNDRFFAVRPEGSVSTLKIQRTERGDSAVYLCASSTFRGAGELFFGEGSRLTVL.